A selection of T cell receptor beta chains follows, all from one sample in a study of human T cells and chemical hapten exposure. TCRdb processed the RACE reads anew with MiXCR; each CDR3 protein has one entry. The sample has some 60,000 distinct CDR3 sequences, 12% seen once. The material sequenced was whole blood, taken in connection with sensitization to the hapten diphenylcyclopropenone (DPC). All receptors come from a man younger than 40 with alopecia areata. Some clones in this sample may be carry-over from other donors' samples. Each CDR3 is given with its conserved first and last residue. Fields, in order: clone size, V gene, J gene, D gene, CDR3 DNA, CDR3 protein. The D gene is left open where the match is weak. Part of the rows lack a size; the others show once, few, many or a class for expanded clones.

abundance: .
v_gene: TRBV3-1
j_gene: TRBJ1-2
d_gene: TRBD1
CDR3nt: TGTGCCAGCAGCCAAGATCTAACAGGGGATGGCTACACCTTC
CDR3aa: CASSQDLTGDGYTF

abundance: many
v_gene: TRBV7-9
j_gene: TRBJ2-3
d_gene: .
CDR3nt: TGTGCCAGCAGCCCCCAGGGTAGCACAGATACGCAGTATTTT
CDR3aa: CASSPQGSTDTQYF

abundance: few
v_gene: TRBV28
j_gene: TRBJ2-1
d_gene: TRBD2
CDR3nt: TGTGCCAGCAGTCCTCCCCTAGCGGGGGGTTACGATGAGCAGTTCTTC
CDR3aa: CASSPPLAGGYDEQFF

abundance: .
v_gene: TRBV4-3
j_gene: TRBJ1-2
d_gene: .
CDR3nt: TGCGCCAGCAGCCCGGATTTGAGGGCTGGTGGCTACACCTTC
CDR3aa: CASSPDLRAGGYTF

abundance: .
v_gene: TRBV5-1
j_gene: TRBJ2-5
d_gene: .
CDR3nt: TGCGCCAGCAGCGCTGGAGCACAAGAGACCCAGTACTTC
CDR3aa: CASSAGAQETQYF

abundance: many
v_gene: TRBV20-1
j_gene: TRBJ2-3
d_gene: .
CDR3nt: TGCAGTGCGGGTAACACAGATACGCAGTATTTT
CDR3aa: CSAGNTDTQYF

abundance: .
v_gene: TRBV6-2/TRBV6-3
j_gene: TRBJ1-2
d_gene: .
CDR3nt: TGTGCCAGCACCGCCGAGCGTAACTATGGCTACACCTTC
CDR3aa: CASTAERNYGYTF

abundance: few
v_gene: TRBV27
j_gene: TRBJ2-7
d_gene: .
CDR3nt: TGTGCCAGCAGTCGAGGCAGCAGGGTTAGCTCCTACGAGCAGTACTTC
CDR3aa: CASSRGSRVSSYEQYF

abundance: few
v_gene: TRBV9
j_gene: TRBJ1-2
d_gene: .
CDR3nt: TGTGCCAGCAGCGTAGATGAGCTTATGGCTTTCACCTTC
CDR3aa: CASSVDELMAFTF

abundance: few
v_gene: TRBV9
j_gene: TRBJ2-2
d_gene: .
CDR3nt: TGTGCCAGCAGCGTAGTAGGCGGGGAGCTGTTTTTT
CDR3aa: CASSVVGGELFF

abundance: .
v_gene: TRBV5-1
j_gene: TRBJ2-2
d_gene: .
CDR3nt: TGCGCCAGCAGTCTCAAAGATAACACCGGGGAGCTGTTTTTT
CDR3aa: CASSLKDNTGELFF

abundance: .
v_gene: TRBV20-1
j_gene: TRBJ1-5
d_gene: .
CDR3nt: TGCAGTGCTAGACGGAGCAATCAGCCCCAGCATTTT
CDR3aa: CSARRSNQPQHF

abundance: .
v_gene: TRBV11-2
j_gene: TRBJ1-1
d_gene: .
CDR3nt: TGTGCCAGCAGCTTTAGGGACACTGAAGCTTTCTTT
CDR3aa: CASSFRDTEAFF

abundance: .
v_gene: TRBV28
j_gene: TRBJ1-2
d_gene: .
CDR3nt: TGTGCCAGCAGTGACCCCCTTCTCTATGGCTACACCTTC
CDR3aa: CASSDPLLYGYTF

abundance: many
v_gene: TRBV20-1
j_gene: TRBJ1-1
d_gene: .
CDR3nt: TGCAGTGCTACGAGACAAGCGAACACTGAAGCTTTCTTT
CDR3aa: CSATRQANTEAFF

abundance: few
v_gene: TRBV6-2/TRBV6-3
j_gene: TRBJ2-5
d_gene: TRBD2
CDR3nt: TGTGCCAGCAGAACCAGACTAGCGGGAGACCAAGAGACCCAGTACTTC
CDR3aa: CASRTRLAGDQETQYF